The count of the clone carrying this T cell receptor (beta chain) is one. Random hexamers were used to reverse transcribe about 0.45 to 1 ug of RNA. TCRdb redid the calling of the immunoSEQ multiplex PCR reads with MiXCR, one entry per CDR3 protein. This sample has fewer than 200,000 distinct CDR3 sequences; over 75% occur once, and the top ten carry around 0.085%. This sample stems from a study of CD8 T cells in Susac syndrome. This CDR3 is 15 amino acids long. Sequencing was carried out using CD4+ T cells from PBMCs. V is TRBV21-1 and J is TRBJ2-3; TRBD2 is the table's D call, not checked against the DNA. TRBV21-1 is a pseudogene. The receptor was derived from a human donor with Susac syndrome. CDR3 sequence (DNA): TGTGCCAGCGCTCCCTCCGCGTCTAGCACAGATACGCAGTATTTT. This encodes CASAPSASSTDTQYF.